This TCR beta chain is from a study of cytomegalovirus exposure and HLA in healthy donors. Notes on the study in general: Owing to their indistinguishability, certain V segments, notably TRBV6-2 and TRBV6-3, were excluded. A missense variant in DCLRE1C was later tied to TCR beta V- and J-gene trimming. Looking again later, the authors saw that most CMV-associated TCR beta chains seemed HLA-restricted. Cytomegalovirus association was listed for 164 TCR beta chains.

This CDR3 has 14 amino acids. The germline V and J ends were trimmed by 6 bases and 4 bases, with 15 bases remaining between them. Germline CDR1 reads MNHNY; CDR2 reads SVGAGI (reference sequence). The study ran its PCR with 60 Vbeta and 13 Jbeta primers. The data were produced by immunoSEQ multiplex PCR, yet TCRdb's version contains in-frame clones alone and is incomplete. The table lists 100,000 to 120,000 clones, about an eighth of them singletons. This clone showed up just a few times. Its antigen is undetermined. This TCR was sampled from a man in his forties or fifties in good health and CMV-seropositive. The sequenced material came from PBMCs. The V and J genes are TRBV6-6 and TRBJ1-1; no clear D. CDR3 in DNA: TGTGCCAGCAGCCAATGGGGAGGAAGCACTGAAGCTTTCTTT. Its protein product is CASSQWGGSTEAFF.